This entry describes one T cell receptor beta chain. Antigen specificity is unknown. 13 Jbeta primers and 60 Vbeta primers were used for the PCR. TCRdb keeps only in-frame clones here, not all; method: immunoSEQ multiplex PCR. The sample gives 300,000 or so clones, almost 85% of which show up once; approximately 2% is in the top ten. The germline V gene encodes CDR1 SGHVS and CDR2 FQNEAQ. The junction had 4 bases not matched to a gene; V was cut back by 5 bases and J by 3 bases. The CDR3 length is 16 residues. The sample comes from a study of cytomegalovirus exposure and HLA in healthy donors. Study results and caveats: The authors listed about 170 TCR beta chains as cytomegalovirus-associated.

The sequence was obtained from a woman aged 40 to 49 in good health and CMV-seropositive. The chain employs TRBV7-8 and TRBJ2-7; 16 bases map to TRBD2. Sequencing was performed on PBMCs. CDR3 in DNA: TGTGCCAGCAGCCTTGGGACTAGCGGGAGGGACTACGAGCAGTACTTC. Its protein product is CASSLGTSGRDYEQYF.